The 7 T cell receptor beta chains reported below all come from one sample, sequenced in a study of blood T cells in healthy people across ages. Sample-barcoded 5' priming and a J-beta primer mix drove a second PCR of roughly 7 to 11 cycles. TCRdb ran MiXCR on the 5' RACE reads and lists one entry per CDR3 protein. The table shows 1.5 million to 2 million distinct CDR3 sequences, with 28% occurring only once. Source material: blood. The receptors here all came from a woman aged 25-40 years in good health.

On this clonotype itself: A much larger clone lies a single base off, so this may be a read error. This rearrangement joins TRBV6-5 to TRBJ2-1; the D gene is possibly TRBD2 (5 bases). CDR1 is MNHEY, CDR2 SVGAGI, per germline. The CDR3 is made up of 16 amino acids. Between the trimmed V and J ends, which lost 6 bases and 9 bases, there was a span of 24 bases. CDR3 loop: CASSPPGSGVRGEQFF. In DNA, the CDR3 is TGTGCCAGCAGCCCCCCGGGGAGCGGCGTTCGGGGTGAGCAGTTCTTC.

This clonotype was counted between two and nine times. The rearrangement links TRBV28 to TRBJ2-7; TRBD1 matches 10 bases. CDR1 is MDHEN, CDR2 SYDVKM, per germline. This CDR3 spans 16 amino acids. Trimming at V came to 2 bases and at J to 3 bases, leaving 7 bases not matched to a gene. In DNA form, the CDR3 reads TGTGCCAGCAGTTTAGGGGGGACAGGGGCGGACTACGAGCAGTACTTC. The encoded protein is CASSLGGTGADYEQYF.

This clonotype has only one observation. V gene TRBV11-2 combines with J gene TRBJ1-4; D may be TRBD1 (6 bases). The CDR3 is 15 residues long. Germline CDR1 is SGHAT and CDR2 is FQNNGV. Trimming removed 4 bases from V and 3 bases from J, with 12 bases in between. The CDR3 protein is CASSSWGLANEKLFF. The CDR3, as DNA: TGTGCCAGCAGCTCCTGGGGGCTGGCTAATGAAAAACTGTTTTTT.

Only a few counts were recorded for this clonotype. This chain links TRBV19 with TRBJ2-4, with 7 bases lining up with TRBD2. TRBJ2-7 matches the DNA end more closely, so the J call is doubtful. This CDR3 is built from 14 residues. Germline values: CDR1 LNHDA, CDR2 SQIVND (reference sequence). The CDR3 DNA is TGTGCCAGTAGTATAGTAAGCGGGAATAACGAGCAGTACTTC. This translates into CASSIVSGNNEQYF.

This clonotype showed up many times. This chain joins TRBV5-1 and TRBJ2-3; a weak D match, TRBD2 (6 bases). The CDR3 length is 16 residues. The germline gives CDR1 SGHRS, CDR2 YFSETQ. Deletions cut 4 bases from V and 4 bases from J, with 19 bases between. As DNA, the CDR3 is TGCGCCAGCAGCCCGACACTAGCAAGCACGCCAGATACGCAGTATTTT. It codes for CASSPTLASTPDTQYF.

The V gene is TRBV7-9, the J gene TRBJ1-2; no clear D. Trimming pared 5 bases from V and 4 bases from J, leaving 17 bases between. The CDR3 consists of 15 residues. The germline V gene has CDR1 SEHNR and CDR2 FQNEAQ (reference sequence). The CDR3 protein is CASSVNDGRAYGYTF. CDR3 DNA: TGTGCCAGCAGCGTTAATGACGGGAGAGCCTATGGCTACACCTTC.

In the case of this clonotype: A read error may explain this, as a much larger clone is one base away. The chain employs TRBV29-1 and TRBJ2-4; D remains ambiguous. V lost 3 bases to trimming and J lost 13 bases, with 22 bases between them. The germline CDR1 and CDR2 sequences are SQVTM and ANQGSEA. The CDR3 contains 14 residues. In DNA form, the CDR3 reads TGCAGCGTTGAGAGCCCGAGGTCCTACAATGAGCAGTACTTC. This sequence encodes CSVESPRSYNEQYF.